This T cell receptor (beta chain) was identified in a study of OX40 agonist ivuxolimab in advanced cancers. Study-wide context: Patients enrolled in dose escalation were diagnosed with hepatocellular carcinoma, melanoma, renal cell or head and neck cancer. Cohort: approximately 79% men, mean age roughly 60, aged about 23 to 80. Of the patients, three showed partial responses, one with hepatocellular carcinoma and two with cutaneous melanoma.

About this clone: Its specificity is not known.

Study-level results: At 0.1 to 3.0 mg/kg and by week 6, CD4+ and CD8+ T cells in the blood had expanded clonally.

Clones were read by immunoSEQ multiplex PCR, and TCRdb kept only the in-frame ones, dropping some. In the table there are tens of thousands of clones, 83% of which are singletons. CDR3 size: 15 residues. The germline gives CDR1 MDHEN, CDR2 SYDVKM. The source is an adult with an advanced solid tumor such as melanoma, head and neck, liver or kidney cancer. The sample was CD4+ or CD8+ T cells sorted from blood, taken in a trial of the OX40 agonist ivuxolimab. V gene TRBV28 combines with J gene TRBJ2-5; either TRBD1 or TRBD2 may fit D (7 bases each). With the DNA end fitting TRBJ2-7 better, the J assignment may be wrong. As DNA, the CDR3 is TGTGCCAGCACCTTGGGAGGGGGCGGGACCTACGAGCAGTACTTC. This gives the protein CASTLGGGGTYEQYF.